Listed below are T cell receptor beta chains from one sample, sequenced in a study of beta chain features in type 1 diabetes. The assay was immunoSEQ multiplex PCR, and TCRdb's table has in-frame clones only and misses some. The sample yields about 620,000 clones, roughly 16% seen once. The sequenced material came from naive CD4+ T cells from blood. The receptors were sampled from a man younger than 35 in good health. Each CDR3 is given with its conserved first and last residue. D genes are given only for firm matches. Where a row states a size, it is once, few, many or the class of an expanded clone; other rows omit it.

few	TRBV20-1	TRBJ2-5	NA	TGCAGTGGGGTAGGGGAGACCCAGTACTTC	CSGVGETQYF
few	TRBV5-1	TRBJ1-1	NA	TGCGCCAGCAGACCAGGCCCAAGGGTGAACACTGAAGCTTTCTTT	CASRPGPRVNTEAFF
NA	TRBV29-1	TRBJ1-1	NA	TGCAGCGCCGAGGGGCAGGGGAACACTGAAGCTTTCTTT	CSAEGQGNTEAFF
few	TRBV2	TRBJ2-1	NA	TGTGCCAGCAGTCGACTAGGGAGCAGATACAATGAGCAGTTCTTC	CASSRLGSRYNEQFF
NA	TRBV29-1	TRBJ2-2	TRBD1	TGCAGCGTGGGGGACAGGGGGAACACCGGGGAGCTGTTTTTT	CSVGDRGNTGELFF
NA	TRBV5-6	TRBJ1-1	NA	TGTGCCAGCAGCGTCCGGGGAGGAAGGACTGAAGCTTTCTTT	CASSVRGGRTEAFF
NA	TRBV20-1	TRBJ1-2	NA	TGCAGTGCCTCGGGGAATGGCTACACCTTC	CSASGNGYTF
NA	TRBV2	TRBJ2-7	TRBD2	TGTGCCAGCAGCACGGGACTAGCGGGAGCTTACGAGCAGTACTTC	CASSTGLAGAYEQYF
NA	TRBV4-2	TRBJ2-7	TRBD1	TGTGCCAGCAGCACGACCGGGACAGGGGGCCTAAGGTGGTACTTC	CASSTTGTGGLRWYF
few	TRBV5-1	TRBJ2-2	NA	TGCGCCAGCAGCTTTGGGGTGAACACCGGGGAGCTGTTTTTT	CASSFGVNTGELFF
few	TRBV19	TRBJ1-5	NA	TGTGCCAGTAGTATGAGTCGACAGCGGTATCAGCCCCAGCATTTT	CASSMSRQRYQPQHF
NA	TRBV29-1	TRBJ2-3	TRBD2	TGCAGCGTCGATAGCGGGAACACAGATACGCAGTATTTT	CSVDSGNTDTQYF
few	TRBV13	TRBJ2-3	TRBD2	TGTGCCAGCAGCCGGGCGGCGGGGGGAAACACAGATACGCAGTATTTT	CASSRAAGGNTDTQYF